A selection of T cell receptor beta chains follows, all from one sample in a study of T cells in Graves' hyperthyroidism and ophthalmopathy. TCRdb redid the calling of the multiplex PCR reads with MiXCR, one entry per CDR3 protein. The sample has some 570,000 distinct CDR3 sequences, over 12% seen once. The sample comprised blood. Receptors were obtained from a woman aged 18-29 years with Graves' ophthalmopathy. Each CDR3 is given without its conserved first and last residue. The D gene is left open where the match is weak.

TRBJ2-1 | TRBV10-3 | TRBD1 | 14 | AISDPGQGGYNEQF
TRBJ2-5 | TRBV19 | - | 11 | ASSIASEETQY
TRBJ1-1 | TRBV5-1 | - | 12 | ASSESTGNTEAF
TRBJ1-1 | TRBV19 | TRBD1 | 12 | ASSIVGGGTEAF
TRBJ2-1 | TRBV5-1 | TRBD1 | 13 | ASRRGTGGYNEQF
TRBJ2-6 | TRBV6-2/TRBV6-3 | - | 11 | ASSSRSANVLT
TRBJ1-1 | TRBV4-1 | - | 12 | ASQDRGYNTEAF
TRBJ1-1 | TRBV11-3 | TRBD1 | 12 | ASSPIQGYTEAF
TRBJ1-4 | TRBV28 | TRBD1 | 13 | ASSAPGTGGEKLF
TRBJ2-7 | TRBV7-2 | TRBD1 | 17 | ASVGGPRVSAKGYHEQY
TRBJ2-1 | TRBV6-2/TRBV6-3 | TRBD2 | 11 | ASRASGTNEQF
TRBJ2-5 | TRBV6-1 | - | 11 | ASSGRLGETQY
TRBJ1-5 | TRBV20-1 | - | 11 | SARDENGQPQH
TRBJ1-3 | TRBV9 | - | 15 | ASSVADSLSTGNTIY
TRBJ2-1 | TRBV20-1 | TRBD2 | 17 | SARDEGTSGTLSYNEQF
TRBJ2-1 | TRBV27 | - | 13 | ASSFQGKTYNEQF
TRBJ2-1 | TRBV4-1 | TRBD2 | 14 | ASSFSGSASYNEQF
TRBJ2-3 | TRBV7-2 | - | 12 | ASSLVGHTDTQY
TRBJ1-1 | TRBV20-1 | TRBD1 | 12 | SAPTIQGEGEAF
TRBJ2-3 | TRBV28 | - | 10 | ASSDTGYTQY
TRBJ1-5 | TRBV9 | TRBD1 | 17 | ASSVAPTDRVLVPQPQH
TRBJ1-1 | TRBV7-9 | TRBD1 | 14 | ASSPLGQGANTEAF
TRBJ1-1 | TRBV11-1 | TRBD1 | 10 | ASSRDRGNIF
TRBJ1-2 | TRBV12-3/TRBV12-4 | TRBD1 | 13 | ASSFTRQGAYGYT